The rows below give T cell receptor beta chains drawn from one sample of a study of CXCR3-negative and CXCR3-positive naive CD8 T cells. TCRdb reprocessed the 5' RACE reads, with one entry per CDR3 protein and no DNA. Its listing shows roughly 48,000 distinct CDR3 sequences. Sample: memory CD8+ T cells from blood. All receptors come from a human donor in good health. Some clones in this sample may be carry-over from other donors' samples. Both conserved end residues are part of each CDR3. Only part of the rows carry a size: once, few, many, or a class if the clone is expanded.

v_gene	abundance	j_gene	CDR3aa
TRBV12-3/TRBV12-4	-	TRBJ2-1	CASSQDRNEQFF
TRBV6-2/TRBV6-3	-	TRBJ2-3	CASSPRDTQYF
TRBV28	-	TRBJ2-2	CASSYSGGTGELFF
TRBV12-3/TRBV12-4	-	TRBJ1-1	CASSLSAVTEAFF
TRBV15	medium-sized	TRBJ2-7	CATSDPGGVEKYF
TRBV6-5	-	TRBJ1-2	CASSYSIPISNYGYTF
TRBV5-1	-	TRBJ2-7	CASSLVGGVAGDLYEQYF
TRBV29-1	-	TRBJ2-1	CSAQLAGTPNEQFF
TRBV20-1	-	TRBJ2-1	CSARTTSSYNEQFF
TRBV25-1	-	TRBJ2-1	CASKGRAGWDEQFF
TRBV7-9	-	TRBJ2-1	CASRPTSGGTYNEQFF
TRBV28	-	TRBJ2-1	CASSSRSKRSFRNEQFF
TRBV28	-	TRBJ2-2	CASSLGMGTGELFF
TRBV15	-	TRBJ2-6	CATSRETSGAKVLIF
TRBV12-3/TRBV12-4	-	TRBJ2-7	CASSLAGQVTYEQYF
TRBV28	-	TRBJ2-1	CASSPQANEQFF
TRBV9	-	TRBJ1-5	CASSKEGYGNQPQHF
TRBV20-1	medium-sized	TRBJ1-1	CSAREVTTRSTEAFF
TRBV2	-	TRBJ1-1	CASKAGLNTEDFF
TRBV6-1	-	TRBJ2-4	CASNPGQANIQYF
TRBV11-2	-	TRBJ2-1	CASSPTLAPVDNEQFF
TRBV24-1	-	TRBJ2-1	CATSVTSGYNEQFF